What follows are 5 T cell receptor beta chains derived from one specimen sequenced in a study of radiation and T cells in renal cell carcinoma (dated by TCRdb to the early 2020s). What the time point label conveys for this sample: blood 2 weeks post-SBRT. This specimen's treatment or condition label, per the study, means: 15 Gy SBRT to primary tumor, nephrectomy 4 weeks later. Library prep was done by the immunoSEQ multiplex PCR assay. As stored in TCRdb, this immuneACCESS dataset retains in-frame rearrangements with V and J assigned. A fraction of the clones does not appear; measured against another copy, unresolved V genes explain less than half of the discrepancy, and the remainder lacks a known reason. This sample holds 60,000 to 80,000 clones; roughly 82% were observed only once. The top ten constitute approximately 5.4% of the sample. The material was blood, obtained from a patient whose treatment included radiotherapy and nephrectomy. The receptor set was obtained from a man aged 55 to 70 with renal cell carcinoma.

V is TRBV7-2 and J is TRBJ2-7; D is possibly TRBD1 or TRBD2 (5 bases each). CDR1 is SGHTA, CDR2 FQGNSA, per germline. V was clipped by 4 bases and J by 0 bases, with 13 bases between them. There are 15 residues in the CDR3. The CDR3 nucleotides are TGTGCCAGCAGCTCCGGGGCTCGCCCCTCCTACGAGCAGTACTTC. Translating it yields CASSSGARPSYEQYF.

This clone was counted between two and nine times. The chain has TRBV5-1 and TRBJ2-3; unclear D gene. The CDR3 has 12 amino acids. Germline CDR1 is SGHRS and CDR2 is YFSETQ. V shed 0 bases and J shed 5 bases, with 4 bases lying between them. CDR3 in DNA: TGCGCCAGCAGCTTGGGAAGAGATACGCAGTATTTT. This sequence encodes CASSLGRDTQYF.

This clone occurred once. In DNA form, the CDR3 reads TGTGCCAGCAGCTTCGGACTAGCGGGAAGCTCCGGGGCCAACGTCCTGACTTTC. This codes for CASSFGLAGSSGANVLTF. The chain carries TRBV11-1 and TRBJ2-6; 12 nucleotides align to TRBD2. The junction had 7 bases not matched to a gene; V was cut back by 3 bases and J by 4 bases. This CDR3 region has 18 residues. Germline-derived CDR1 and CDR2 are SGHAT and FQDESV (reference sequence).

V usage is TRBV18 and J usage is TRBJ1-2; D unclear. In germline, CDR1 is KGHSH, CDR2 LQKENI. This CDR3 is built from 12 residues. V lost 5 bases and J lost 7, with 11 bases in between. In nucleotides, the CDR3 is TGTGCCAGCTCATCCCTAACGTCTGGCTACACCTTC. Protein product: CASSSLTSGYTF.

The chain joins TRBV19 to TRBJ2-3, with D perhaps TRBD1 (5 bases). Germline CDR1 is LNHDA and CDR2 is SQIVND (reference sequence). V was trimmed by 0 bases and J by 1 base, leaving 23 bases between them. The CDR3 extends over 20 amino acids. CDR3 in amino acids: CASSIDYPGVSLGGTDTQYF. As DNA, the CDR3 is TGTGCCAGTAGTATAGATTACCCCGGTGTGAGCCTAGGGGGCACAGATACGCAGTATTTT.